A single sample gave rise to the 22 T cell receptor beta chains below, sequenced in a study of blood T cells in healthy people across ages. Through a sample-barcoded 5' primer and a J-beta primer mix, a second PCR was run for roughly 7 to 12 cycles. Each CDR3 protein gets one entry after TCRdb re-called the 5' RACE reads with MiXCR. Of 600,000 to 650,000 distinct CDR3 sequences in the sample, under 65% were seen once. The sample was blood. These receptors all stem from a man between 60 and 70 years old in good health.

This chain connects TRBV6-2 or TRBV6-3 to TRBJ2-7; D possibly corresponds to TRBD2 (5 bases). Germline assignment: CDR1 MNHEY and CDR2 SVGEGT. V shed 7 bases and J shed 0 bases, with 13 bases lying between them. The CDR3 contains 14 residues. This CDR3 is CASIRTPSSYEQYF. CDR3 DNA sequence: TGTGCCAGCATCAGGACTCCGAGCTCCTACGAGCAGTACTTC.

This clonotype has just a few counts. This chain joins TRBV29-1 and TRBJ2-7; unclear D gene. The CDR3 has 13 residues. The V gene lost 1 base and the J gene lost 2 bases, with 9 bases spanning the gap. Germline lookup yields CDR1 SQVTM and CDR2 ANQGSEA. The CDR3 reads CSVEGGLTYEQYF. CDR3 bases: TGCAGCGTTGAAGGAGGCCTCACCTACGAGCAGTACTTC.

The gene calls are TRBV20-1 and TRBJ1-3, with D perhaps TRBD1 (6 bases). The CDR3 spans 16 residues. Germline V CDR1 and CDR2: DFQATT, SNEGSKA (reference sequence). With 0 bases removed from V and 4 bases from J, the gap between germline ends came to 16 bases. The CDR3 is CSARDTRRGQGNTIYF. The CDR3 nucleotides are TGCAGTGCTAGAGACACCCGGAGGGGACAAGGAAACACCATATATTTT.

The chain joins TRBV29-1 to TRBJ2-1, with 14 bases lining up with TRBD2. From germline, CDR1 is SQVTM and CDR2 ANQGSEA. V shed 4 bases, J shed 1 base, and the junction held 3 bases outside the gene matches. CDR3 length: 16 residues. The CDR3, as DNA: TGCAGCGTTGCAGGGACTAGCGGGGGATCCTACAATGAGCAGTTCTTC. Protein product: CSVAGTSGGSYNEQFF.

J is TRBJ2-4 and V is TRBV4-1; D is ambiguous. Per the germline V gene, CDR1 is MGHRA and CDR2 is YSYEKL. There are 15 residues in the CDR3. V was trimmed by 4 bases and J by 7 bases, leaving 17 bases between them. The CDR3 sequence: CASSLSPGEFNIQYF. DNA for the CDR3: TGCGCCAGCAGCCTCTCTCCTGGGGAATTCAACATTCAGTACTTC.

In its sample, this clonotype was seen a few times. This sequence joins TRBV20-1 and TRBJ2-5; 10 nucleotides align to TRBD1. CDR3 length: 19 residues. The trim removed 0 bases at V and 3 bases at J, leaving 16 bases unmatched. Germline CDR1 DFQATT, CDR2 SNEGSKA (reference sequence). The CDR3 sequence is CSARDPGTGAVTREETQYF. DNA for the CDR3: TGCAGTGCTAGAGACCCCGGGACAGGGGCGGTAACACGGGAAGAGACCCAGTACTTC.

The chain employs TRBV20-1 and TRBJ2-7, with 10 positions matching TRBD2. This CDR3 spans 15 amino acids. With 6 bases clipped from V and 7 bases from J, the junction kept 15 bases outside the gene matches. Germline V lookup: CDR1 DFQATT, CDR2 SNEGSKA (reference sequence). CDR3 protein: CSAPASLAGNNEQYF. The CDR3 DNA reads TGCAGTGCCCCAGCCTCACTAGCGGGGAACAATGAGCAGTACTTC.

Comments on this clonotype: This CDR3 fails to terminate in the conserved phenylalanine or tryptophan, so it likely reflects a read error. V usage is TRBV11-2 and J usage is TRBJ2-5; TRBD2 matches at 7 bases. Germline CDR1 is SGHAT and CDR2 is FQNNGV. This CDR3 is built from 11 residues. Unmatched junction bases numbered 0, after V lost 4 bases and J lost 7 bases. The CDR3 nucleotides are TGTGCCAGCAGCTCGGGGGGGACCCAGTACCTC. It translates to CASSSGGTQYL.

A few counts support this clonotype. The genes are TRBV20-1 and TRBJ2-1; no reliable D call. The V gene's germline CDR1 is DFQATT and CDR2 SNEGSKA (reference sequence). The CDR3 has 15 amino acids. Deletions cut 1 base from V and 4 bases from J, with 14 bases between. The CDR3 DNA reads TGCAGTGCTAGAGCGCTAAGGTACAGATACAATGAGCAGTTCTTC. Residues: CSARALRYRYNEQFF.

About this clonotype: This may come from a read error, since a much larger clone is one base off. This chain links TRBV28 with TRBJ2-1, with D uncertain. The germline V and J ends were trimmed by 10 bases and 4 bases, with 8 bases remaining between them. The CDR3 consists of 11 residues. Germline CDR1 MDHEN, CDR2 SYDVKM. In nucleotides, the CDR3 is TGTGCCAACCAAAATTACAATGAGCAGTTCTTC. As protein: CANQNYNEQFF.

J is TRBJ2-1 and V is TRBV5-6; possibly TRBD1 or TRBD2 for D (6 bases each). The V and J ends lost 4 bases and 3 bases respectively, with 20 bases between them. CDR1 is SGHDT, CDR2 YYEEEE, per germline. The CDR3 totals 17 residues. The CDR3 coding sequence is TGTGCCAGCAGCGTCCACCCCGGGGGCAGAGGCTACAATGAGCAGTTCTTC. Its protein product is CASSVHPGGRGYNEQFF.

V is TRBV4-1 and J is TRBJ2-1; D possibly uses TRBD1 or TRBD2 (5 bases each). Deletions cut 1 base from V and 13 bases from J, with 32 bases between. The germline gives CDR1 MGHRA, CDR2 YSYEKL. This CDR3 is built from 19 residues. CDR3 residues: CASSQVGLRRGNTEETQFF. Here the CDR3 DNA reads TGCGCCAGCAGCCAAGTGGGGCTAAGACGGGGAAACACTGAAGAGACCCAGTTCTTC.

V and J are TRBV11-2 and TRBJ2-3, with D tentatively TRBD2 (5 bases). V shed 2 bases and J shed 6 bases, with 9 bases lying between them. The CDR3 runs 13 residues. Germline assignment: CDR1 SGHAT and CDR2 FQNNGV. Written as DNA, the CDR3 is TGTGCCAGCAGCTTATCTAGCCCCGATACGCAGTATTTT. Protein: CASSLSSPDTQYF. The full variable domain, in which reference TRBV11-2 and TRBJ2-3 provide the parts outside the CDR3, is EAGVAQSPRYKIIEKRQSVAFWCNPISGHATLYWYQQILGQGPKLLIQFQNNGVVDDSQLPKDRFSAERLKGVDSTLKIQPAKLEDSAVYLCASSLSSPDTQYFGPGTRLTVL.

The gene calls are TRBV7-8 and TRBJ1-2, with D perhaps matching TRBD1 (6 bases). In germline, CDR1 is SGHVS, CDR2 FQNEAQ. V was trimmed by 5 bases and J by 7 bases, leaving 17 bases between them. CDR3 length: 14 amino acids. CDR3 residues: CASSPRFQGTGYTF. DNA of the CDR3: TGTGCCAGCAGCCCACGCTTCCAGGGGACTGGCTACACCTTC.

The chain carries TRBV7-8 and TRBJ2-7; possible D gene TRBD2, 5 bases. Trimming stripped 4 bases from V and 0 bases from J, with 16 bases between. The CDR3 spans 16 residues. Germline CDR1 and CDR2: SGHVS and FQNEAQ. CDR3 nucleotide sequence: TGTGCCAGCAGCTACTACTCCGGGATTAGCTCCTACGAGCAGTACTTC. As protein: CASSYYSGISSYEQYF.

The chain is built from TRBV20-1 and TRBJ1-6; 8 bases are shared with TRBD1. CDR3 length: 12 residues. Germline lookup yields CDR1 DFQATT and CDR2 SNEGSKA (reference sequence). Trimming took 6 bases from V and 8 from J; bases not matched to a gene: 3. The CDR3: CSASQGDSPLHF. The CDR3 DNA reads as TGCAGTGCATCACAGGGGGATTCACCCCTCCACTTT.

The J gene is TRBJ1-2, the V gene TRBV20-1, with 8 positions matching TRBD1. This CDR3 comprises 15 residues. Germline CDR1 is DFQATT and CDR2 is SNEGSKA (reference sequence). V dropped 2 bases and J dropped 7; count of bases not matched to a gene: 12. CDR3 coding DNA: TGCAGTGCTAGACCCCGGGGCGGTACAGGGGGTGGCTACACCTTC. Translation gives CSARPRGGTGGGYTF.

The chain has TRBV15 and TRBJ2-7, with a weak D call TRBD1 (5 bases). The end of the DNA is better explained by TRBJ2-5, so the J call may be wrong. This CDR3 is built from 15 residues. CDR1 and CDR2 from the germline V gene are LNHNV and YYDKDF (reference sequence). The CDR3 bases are TGTGCCACCAGCAGAGGTCAGGGAACGGGAGAGACCCAGTACTTC. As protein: CATSRGQGTGETQYF.

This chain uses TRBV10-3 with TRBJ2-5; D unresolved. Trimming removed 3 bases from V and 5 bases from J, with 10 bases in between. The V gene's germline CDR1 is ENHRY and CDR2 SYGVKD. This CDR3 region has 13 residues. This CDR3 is CAISDLGLETQYF. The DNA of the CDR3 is TGTGCCATCAGTGACTTAGGCCTGGAGACCCAGTACTTC.

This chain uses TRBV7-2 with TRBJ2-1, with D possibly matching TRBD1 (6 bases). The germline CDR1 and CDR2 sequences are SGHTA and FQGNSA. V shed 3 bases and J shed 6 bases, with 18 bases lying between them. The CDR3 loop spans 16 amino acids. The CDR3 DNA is TGTGCCAGCAGCTTCCGGACAGTTCTTTCGGGCAATGAGCAGTTCTTC. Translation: CASSFRTVLSGNEQFF.

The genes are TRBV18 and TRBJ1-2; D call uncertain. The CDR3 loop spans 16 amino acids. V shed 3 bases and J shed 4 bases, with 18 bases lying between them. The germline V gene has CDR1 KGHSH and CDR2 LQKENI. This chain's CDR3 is CASSPPVVHLTYGYTF. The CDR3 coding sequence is TGTGCCAGCTCACCGCCGGTGGTCCATCTTACCTATGGCTACACCTTC.

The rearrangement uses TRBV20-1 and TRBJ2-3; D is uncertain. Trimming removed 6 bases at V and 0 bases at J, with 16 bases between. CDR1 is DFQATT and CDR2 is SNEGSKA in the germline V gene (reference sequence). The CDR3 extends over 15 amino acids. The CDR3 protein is CSAQAQARSTDTQYF. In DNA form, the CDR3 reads TGCAGTGCACAAGCGCAAGCGAGAAGCACAGATACGCAGTATTTT.